This T cell receptor beta chain stems from a study of T cell responses to AZD1222 COVID-19 vaccine. Recipients boosted at about 4 weeks or about 12 weeks are pooled. Study-wide points: Increases in Spike-specific TCR breadth and depth were seen after two AZD1222 doses. A reported finding is that nearly half of spike-specific TCRs target unmutated variant regions.

The germline V gene has CDR1 MNHNY and CDR2 SVGAGI (reference sequence). The CDR3 runs to 13 residues. Trimming cost V 0 bases and J 8 bases, with 7 bases left between them. Points on this clone: Its specificity is unknown.

This table comes from immunoSEQ multiplex PCR, and its TCRdb copy is limited to in-frame clones, with some not included. The table includes approximately 150,000 clones, 86% detected once. J is TRBJ1-4 and V is TRBV6-6; D not certain. The sequence derives from an adult who received the AZD1222 COVID-19 vaccine. The sequencing used peripheral blood, collected 28 days after the second AZD1222 dose. The CDR3 protein is CASSYSSEEKLFF. CDR3 DNA sequence: TGTGCCAGCAGTTACTCGAGCGAAGAAAAACTGTTTTTT.